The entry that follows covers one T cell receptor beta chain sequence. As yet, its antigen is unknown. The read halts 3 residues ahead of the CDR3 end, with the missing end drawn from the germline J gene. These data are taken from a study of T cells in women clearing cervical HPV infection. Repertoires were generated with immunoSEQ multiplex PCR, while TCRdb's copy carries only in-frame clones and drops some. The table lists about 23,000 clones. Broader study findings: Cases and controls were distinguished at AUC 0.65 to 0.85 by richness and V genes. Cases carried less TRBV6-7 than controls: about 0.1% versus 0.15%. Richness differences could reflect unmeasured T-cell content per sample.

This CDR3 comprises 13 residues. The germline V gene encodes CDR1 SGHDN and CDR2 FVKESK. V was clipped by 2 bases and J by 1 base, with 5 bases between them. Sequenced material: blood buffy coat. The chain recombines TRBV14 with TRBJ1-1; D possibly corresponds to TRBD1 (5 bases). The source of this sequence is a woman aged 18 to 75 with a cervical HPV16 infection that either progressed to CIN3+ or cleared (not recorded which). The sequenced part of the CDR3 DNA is TGTGCCAGCAGCCAACAGGGGAACACTGAA. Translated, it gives CASSQQGNTE. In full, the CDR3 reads CASSQQGNTEAFF.